This TCR beta chain was captured by sequencing in a study of regulatory T cells in long-lasting Graves disease. Study-level information: For a period under 3 months, newly diagnosed Graves' patients had taken antithyroid drugs. Study-level results: The persistent group shared around 3,000 public clonotypes, more than the 966 shared by new patients. Accuracy was possibly reduced by small sample size.

The germline gives CDR1 DFQATT, CDR2 SNEGSKA (reference sequence). V was pared by 5 bases and J by 5 bases, with 11 bases of the junction left unmatched. This CDR3 has 14 residues. Sample time point: newly diagnosed GD, antithyroid drugs for less than 3 months. The authors made the TCR library using RNA they extracted from PBMCs. Through Arm-PCR of CDR3 regions and iRepertoire HTBI primers, TCR beta libraries were built. Via MiXCR, TCRdb re-called the multiplex PCR reads, giving one row per CDR3 protein. The sample has 550,000 to 600,000 distinct CDR3 sequences; roughly 16% are singletons. This clonotype was detected ten times or more. Its target is unknown. The data also belong to a second study, concerning T cells in Graves' hyperthyroidism and ophthalmopathy. That work states: Most thyroid-expanded clonotypes above 0.001 were also found in blood.

This sequence originates from a man aged 18 to 30 with Graves disease. The sequencing used peripheral blood mononuclear cells (PBMCs), collected at new diagnosis, from a patient treated with antithyroid drugs. This chain links TRBV20-1 with TRBJ2-5; 7 nucleotides align to TRBD1. CDR3 sequence reads: CSAGRQGGWETQYF. The CDR3 DNA reads TGCAGTGCTGGTAGACAGGGTGGCTGGGAGACCCAGTACTTC.